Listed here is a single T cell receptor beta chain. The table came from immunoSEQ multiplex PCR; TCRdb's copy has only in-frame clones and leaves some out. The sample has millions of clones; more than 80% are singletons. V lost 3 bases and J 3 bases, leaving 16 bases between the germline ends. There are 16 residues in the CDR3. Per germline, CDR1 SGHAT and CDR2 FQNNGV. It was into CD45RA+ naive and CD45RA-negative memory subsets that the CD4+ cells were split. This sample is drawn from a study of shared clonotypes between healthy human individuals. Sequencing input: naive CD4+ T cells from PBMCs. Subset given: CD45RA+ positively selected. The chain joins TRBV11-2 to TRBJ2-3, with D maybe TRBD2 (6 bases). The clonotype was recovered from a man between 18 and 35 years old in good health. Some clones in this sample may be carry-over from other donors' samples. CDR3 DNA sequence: TGTGCCAGCAGCTTTACTTTCGGGAGTGGGACAGATACGCAGTATTTT. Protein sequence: CASSFTFGSGTDTQYF.